The T cell receptor (beta chain) under discussion was sequenced for a study of radiation and T cells in renal cell carcinoma. Time point denoted: blood 2 weeks post-SBRT. Treatment: 15 Gy SBRT to primary tumor, nephrectomy 4 weeks later. Assay used: immunoSEQ multiplex PCR; TCRdb lists only in-frame clones, some missing. The sample holds about 130,000 clones; 81% are singletons and the top ten take 5.8%. This clonotype originated in a man aged 50 or older with renal cell carcinoma. This specimen consisted of blood, obtained from a patient whose treatment included radiotherapy and nephrectomy.

The CDR3: CASARTSFNEQFF. CDR3 in DNA: TGTGCCAGTGCGAGAACTAGTTTCAATGAGCAGTTCTTC. The V and J genes are TRBV19 and TRBJ2-1; D is perhaps TRBD2 (5 bases). V was trimmed by 8 bases and J by 6 bases, leaving 14 bases between them. CDR1 is LNHDA, CDR2 SQIVND, per germline (reference sequence). The CDR3 runs 13 residues.